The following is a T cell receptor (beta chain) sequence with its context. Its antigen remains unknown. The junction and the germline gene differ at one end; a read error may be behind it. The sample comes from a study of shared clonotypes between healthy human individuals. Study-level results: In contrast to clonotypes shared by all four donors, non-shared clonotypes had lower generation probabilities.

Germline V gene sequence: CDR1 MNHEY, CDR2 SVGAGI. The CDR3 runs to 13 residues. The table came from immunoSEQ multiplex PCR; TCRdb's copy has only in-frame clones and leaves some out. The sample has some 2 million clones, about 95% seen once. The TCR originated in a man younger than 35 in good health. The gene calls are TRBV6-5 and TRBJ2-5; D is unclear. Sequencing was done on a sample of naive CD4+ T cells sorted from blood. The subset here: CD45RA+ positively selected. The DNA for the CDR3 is TGTGCCACCAGTCCTTATAGAGAAGAGACCCAGTACTTC. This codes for CATSPYREETQYF.